This TCR beta chain stems from a study of neoadjuvant anti-PD-1 for oral cavity cancer. Most tumor samples had approximately 5 ug input DNA in two replicates. Libraries were prepared by immunoSEQ multiplex PCR; TCRdb keeps only in-frame clonotypes and omits some of them. Of roughly 16,000 clones listed, around 34% are singletons. Indicated time point: after neoadjuvant nivolumab, at surgical resection. Patients were newly diagnosed with stage II-IVA oral cavity squamous cell carcinoma without prior systemic or radiation treatment. This CDR3 is built from 16 residues. Per the germline V gene, CDR1 is LNHDA and CDR2 is SQIVND (reference sequence). V trimming: 7 bases; J trimming: 5 bases; junction bases outside the gene matches: 12.

This TCR derives from a person aged 35-79 years with oral cavity squamous cell carcinoma. The starting material was tumor tissue, obtained after nivolumab (anti-PD-1) treatment. The rearrangement joins TRBV19 to TRBJ2-2; 8 bases match TRBD1. CDR3 nucleotide sequence: TGTGCCAGTACCGGAAACGACAGGGGTTGGACCGGGGAGCTGTTTTTT. Residues: CASTGNDRGWTGELFF.